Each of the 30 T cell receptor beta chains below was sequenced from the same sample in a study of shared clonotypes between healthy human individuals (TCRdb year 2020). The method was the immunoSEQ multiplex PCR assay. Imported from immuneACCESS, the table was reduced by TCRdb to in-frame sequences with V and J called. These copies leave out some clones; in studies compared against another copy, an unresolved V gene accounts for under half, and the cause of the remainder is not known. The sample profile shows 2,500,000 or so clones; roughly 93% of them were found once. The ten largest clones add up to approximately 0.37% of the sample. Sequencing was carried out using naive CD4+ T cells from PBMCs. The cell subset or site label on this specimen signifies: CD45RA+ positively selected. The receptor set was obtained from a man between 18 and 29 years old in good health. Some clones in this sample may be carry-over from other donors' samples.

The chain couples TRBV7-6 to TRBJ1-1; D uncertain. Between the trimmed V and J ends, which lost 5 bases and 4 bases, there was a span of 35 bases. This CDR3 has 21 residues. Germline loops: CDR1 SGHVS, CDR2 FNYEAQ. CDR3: CASSPGWNTAGGGGKGTEAFF. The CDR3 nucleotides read TGTGCCAGCAGCCCTGGCTGGAATACGGCGGGCGGAGGCGGTAAGGGCACTGAAGCTTTCTTT.

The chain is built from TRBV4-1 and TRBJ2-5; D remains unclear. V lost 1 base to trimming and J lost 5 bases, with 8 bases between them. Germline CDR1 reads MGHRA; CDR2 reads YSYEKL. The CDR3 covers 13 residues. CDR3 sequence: CASSQAPRETQYF. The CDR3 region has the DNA TGCGCCAGCAGCCAAGCTCCGAGGGAGACCCAGTACTTC.

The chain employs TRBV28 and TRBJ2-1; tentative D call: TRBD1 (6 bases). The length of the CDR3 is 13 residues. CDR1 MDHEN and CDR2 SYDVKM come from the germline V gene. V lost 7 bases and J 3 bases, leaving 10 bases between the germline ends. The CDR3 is CASKTDSYNEQFF. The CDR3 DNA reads TGTGCCAGCAAGACGGACAGCTACAATGAGCAGTTCTTC.

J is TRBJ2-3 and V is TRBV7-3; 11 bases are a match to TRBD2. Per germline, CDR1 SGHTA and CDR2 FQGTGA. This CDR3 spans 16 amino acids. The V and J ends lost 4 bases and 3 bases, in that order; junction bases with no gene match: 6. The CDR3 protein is CASSSASGRTTDTQYF. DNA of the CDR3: TGTGCCAGCAGCTCCGCTAGCGGGAGGACTACAGATACGCAGTATTTT.

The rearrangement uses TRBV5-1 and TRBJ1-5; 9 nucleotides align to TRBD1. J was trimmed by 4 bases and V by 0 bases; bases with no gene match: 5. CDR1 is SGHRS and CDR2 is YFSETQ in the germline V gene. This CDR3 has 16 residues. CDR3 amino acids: CASSLDGGTGNQPQHF. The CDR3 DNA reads TGCGCCAGCAGCTTGGATGGCGGGACAGGGAATCAGCCCCAGCATTTT.

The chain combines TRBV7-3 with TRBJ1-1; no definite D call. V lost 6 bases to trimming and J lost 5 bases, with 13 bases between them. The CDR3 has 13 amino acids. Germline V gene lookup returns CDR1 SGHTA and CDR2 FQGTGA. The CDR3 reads CASSSSRATEAFF. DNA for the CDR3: TGTGCCAGCAGTTCTAGTCGGGCTACTGAAGCTTTCTTT. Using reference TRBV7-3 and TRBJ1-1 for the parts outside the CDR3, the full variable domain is GAGVSQTPSNKVTEKGKYVELRCDPISGHTALYWYRQSLGQGPEFLIYFQGTGAADDSGLPNDRFFAVRPEGSVSTLKIQRTERGDSAVYLCASSSSRATEAFFGQGTRLTVV.

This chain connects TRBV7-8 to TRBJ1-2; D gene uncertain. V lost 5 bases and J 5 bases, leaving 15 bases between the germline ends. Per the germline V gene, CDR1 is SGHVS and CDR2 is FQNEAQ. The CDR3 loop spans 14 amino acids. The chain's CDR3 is CASSPPWQDYGYTF. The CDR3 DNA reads TGTGCCAGCAGCCCCCCGTGGCAGGATTATGGCTACACCTTC.

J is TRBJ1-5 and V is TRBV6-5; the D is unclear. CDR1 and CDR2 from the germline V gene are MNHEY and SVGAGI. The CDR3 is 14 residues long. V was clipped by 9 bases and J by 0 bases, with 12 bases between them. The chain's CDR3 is CAREGEYSNQPQHF. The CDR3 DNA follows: TGTGCCAGGGAAGGAGAGTATAGCAATCAGCCCCAGCATTTT.

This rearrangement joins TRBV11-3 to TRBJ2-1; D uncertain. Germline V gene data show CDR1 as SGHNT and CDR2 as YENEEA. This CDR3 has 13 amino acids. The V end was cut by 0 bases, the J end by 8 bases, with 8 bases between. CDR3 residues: CASSLDTRDEQFF. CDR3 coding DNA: TGTGCCAGCAGCTTAGACACCCGCGATGAGCAGTTCTTC.

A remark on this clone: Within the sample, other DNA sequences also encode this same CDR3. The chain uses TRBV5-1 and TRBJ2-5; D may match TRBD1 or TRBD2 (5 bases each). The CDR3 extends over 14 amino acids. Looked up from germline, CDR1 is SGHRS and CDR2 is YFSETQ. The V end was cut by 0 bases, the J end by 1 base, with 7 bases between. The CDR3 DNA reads TGCGCCAGCAGCTTGGTTGGGACCCAAGAGACCCAGTACTTC. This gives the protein CASSLVGTQETQYF.

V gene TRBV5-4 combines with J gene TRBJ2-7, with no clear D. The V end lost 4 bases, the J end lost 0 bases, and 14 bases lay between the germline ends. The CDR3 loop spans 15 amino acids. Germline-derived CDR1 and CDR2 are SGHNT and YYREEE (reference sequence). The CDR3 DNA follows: TGTGCCAGCAGCCCTGATCTATCAATCTCCTACGAGCAGTACTTC. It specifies CASSPDLSISYEQYF.

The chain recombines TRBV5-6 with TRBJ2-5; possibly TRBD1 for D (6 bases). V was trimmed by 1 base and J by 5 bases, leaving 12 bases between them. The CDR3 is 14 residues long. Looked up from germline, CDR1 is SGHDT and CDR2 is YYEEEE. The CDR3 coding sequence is TGTGCCAGCAGCTTGAGGATTCAGGGGGAGACCCAGTACTTC. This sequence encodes CASSLRIQGETQYF.

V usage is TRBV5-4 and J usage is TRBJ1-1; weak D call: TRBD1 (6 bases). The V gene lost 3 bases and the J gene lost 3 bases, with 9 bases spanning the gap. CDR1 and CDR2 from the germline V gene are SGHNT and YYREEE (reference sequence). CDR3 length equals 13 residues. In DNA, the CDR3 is TGTGCCAGCAGCTCCCAGGGGTACACTGAAGCTTTCTTT. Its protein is CASSSQGYTEAFF. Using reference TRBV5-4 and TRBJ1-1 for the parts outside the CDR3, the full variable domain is ETGVTQSPTHLIKTRGQQVTLRCSSQSGHNTVSWYQQALGQGPQFIFQYYREEENGRGNFPPRFSGLQFPNYSSELNVNALELDDSALYLCASSSQGYTEAFFGQGTRLTVV.

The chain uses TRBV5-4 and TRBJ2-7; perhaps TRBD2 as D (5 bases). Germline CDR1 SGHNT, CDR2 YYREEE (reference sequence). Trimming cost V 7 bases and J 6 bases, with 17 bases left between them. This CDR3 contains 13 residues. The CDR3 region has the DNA TGTGCCAGCGGACGGGAAACTAGTTCCGAGCAGTACTTC. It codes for CASGRETSSEQYF.

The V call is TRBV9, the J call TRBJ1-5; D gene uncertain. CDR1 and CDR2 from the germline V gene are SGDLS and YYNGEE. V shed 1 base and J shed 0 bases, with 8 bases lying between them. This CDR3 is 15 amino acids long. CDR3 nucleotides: TGTGCCAGCAGCGTATCCAGCCATAGCAATCAGCCCCAGCATTTT. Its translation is CASSVSSHSNQPQHF. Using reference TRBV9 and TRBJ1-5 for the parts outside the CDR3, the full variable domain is DSGVTQTPKHLITATGQRVTLRCSPRSGDLSVYWYQQSLDQGLQFLIQYYNGEERAKGNILERFSAQQFPDLHSELNLSSLELGDSALYFCASSVSSHSNQPQHFGDGTRLSIL.

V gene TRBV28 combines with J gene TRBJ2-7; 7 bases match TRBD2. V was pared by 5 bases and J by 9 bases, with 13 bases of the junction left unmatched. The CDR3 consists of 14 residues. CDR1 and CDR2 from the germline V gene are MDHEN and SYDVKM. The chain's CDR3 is CASSPGTTEARQYF. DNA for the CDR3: TGTGCCAGCAGTCCAGGGACTACCGAAGCTCGGCAGTACTTC. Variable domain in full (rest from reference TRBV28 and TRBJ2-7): DVKVTQSSRYLVKRTGEKVFLECVQDMDHENMFWYRQDPGLGLRLIYFSYDVKMKEKGDIPEGYSVSREKKERFSLILESASTNQTSMYLCASSPGTTEARQYFGPGTRLTVT.

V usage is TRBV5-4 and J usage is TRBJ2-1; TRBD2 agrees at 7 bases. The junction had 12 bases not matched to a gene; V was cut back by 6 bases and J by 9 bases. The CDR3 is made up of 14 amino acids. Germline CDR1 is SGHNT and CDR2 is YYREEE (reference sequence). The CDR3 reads CASTRDRAGIEQFF. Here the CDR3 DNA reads TGTGCCAGCACCAGAGATCGAGCGGGAATTGAGCAGTTCTTC.

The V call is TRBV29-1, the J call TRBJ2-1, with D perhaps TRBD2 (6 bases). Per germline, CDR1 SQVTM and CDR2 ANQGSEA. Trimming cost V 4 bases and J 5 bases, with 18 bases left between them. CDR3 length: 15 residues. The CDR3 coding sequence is TGCAGCGTTGCGGGGCGACTCGCGGGGAACAATGAGCAGTTCTTC. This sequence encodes CSVAGRLAGNNEQFF.

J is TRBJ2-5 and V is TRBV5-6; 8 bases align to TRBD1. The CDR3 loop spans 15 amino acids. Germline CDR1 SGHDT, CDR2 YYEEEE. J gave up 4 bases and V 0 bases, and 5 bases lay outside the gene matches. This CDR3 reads CASSLAQGAGETQYF. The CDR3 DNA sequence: TGTGCCAGCAGCTTGGCCCAGGGGGCAGGAGAGACCCAGTACTTC.

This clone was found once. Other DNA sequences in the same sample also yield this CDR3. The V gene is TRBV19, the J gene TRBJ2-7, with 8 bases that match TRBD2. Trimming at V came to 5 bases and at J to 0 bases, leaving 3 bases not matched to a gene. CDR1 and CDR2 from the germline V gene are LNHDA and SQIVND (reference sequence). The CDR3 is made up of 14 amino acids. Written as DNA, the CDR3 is TGTGCCAGTAGTCAGCGGGGGCTCTCCTACGAGCAGTACTTC. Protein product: CASSQRGLSYEQYF.

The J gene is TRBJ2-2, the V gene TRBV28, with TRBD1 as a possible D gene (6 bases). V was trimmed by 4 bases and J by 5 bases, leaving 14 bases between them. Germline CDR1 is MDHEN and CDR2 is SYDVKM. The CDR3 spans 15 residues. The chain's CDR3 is CASSSGATRTGELFF. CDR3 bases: TGTGCCAGCAGTTCAGGGGCCACAAGGACCGGGGAGCTGTTTTTT.

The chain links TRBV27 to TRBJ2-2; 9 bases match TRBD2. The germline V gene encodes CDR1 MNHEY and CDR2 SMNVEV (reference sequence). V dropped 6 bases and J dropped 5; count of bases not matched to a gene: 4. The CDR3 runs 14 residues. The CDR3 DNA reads TGTGCCAGCAGCGGGACTAGCCAAACCGGGGAGCTGTTTTTT. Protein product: CASSGTSQTGELFF.

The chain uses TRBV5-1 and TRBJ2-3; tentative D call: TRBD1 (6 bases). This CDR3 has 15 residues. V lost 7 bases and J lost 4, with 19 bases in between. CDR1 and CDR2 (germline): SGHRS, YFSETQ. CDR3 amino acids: CASGTRNRAADTQYF. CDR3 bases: TGCGCCAGCGGAACCCGGAACAGGGCGGCAGATACGCAGTATTTT.

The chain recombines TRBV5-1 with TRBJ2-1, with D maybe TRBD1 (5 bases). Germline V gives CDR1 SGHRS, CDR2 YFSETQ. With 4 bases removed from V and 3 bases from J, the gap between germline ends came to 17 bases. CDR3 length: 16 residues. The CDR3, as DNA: TGCGCCAGCAGCATAAGGGGCGATCCCTACTACAATGAGCAGTTCTTC. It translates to CASSIRGDPYYNEQFF.

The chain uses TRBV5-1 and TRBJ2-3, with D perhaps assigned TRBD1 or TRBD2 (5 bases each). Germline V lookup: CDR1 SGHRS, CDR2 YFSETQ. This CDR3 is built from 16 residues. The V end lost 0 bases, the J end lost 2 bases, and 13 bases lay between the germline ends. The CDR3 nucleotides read TGCGCCAGCAGCTTGGAAGGTACGGGGCCCACAGATACGCAGTATTTT. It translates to CASSLEGTGPTDTQYF.

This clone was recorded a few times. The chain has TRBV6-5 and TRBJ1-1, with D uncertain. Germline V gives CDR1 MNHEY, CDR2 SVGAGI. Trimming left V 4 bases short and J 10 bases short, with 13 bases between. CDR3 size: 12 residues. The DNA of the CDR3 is TGTGCCAGCAGTTCTTACGTGGAGCCAGCTTTCTTT. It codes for CASSSYVEPAFF.

DNA of the CDR3: TGTGCCAGCAGTCCCTGGGCGGCCTCCTACGAGCAGTACTTC. Translated: CASSPWAASYEQYF. The chain combines TRBV27 with TRBJ2-7; the D is unclear. The CDR3 is made up of 14 amino acids. Germline CDR1 MNHEY, CDR2 SMNVEV (reference sequence). Trimming took off 5 bases at V and 0 bases at J, with 11 bases between the two ends.

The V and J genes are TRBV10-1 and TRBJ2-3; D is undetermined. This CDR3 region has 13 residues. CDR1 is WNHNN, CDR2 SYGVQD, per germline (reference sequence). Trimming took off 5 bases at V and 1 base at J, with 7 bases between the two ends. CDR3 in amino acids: CASSLAGTDTQYF. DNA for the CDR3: TGCGCCAGCAGTTTAGCAGGCACAGATACGCAGTATTTT.

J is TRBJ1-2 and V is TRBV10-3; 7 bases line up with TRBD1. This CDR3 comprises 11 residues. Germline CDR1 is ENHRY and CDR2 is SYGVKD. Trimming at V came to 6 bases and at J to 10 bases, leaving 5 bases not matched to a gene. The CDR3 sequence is CAISETGNYTF. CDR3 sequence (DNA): TGTGCCATCAGCGAGACAGGGAACTACACCTTC.

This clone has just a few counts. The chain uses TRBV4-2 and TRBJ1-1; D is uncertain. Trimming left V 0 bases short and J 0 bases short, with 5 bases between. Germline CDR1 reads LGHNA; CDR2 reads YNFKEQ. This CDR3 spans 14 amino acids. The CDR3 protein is CASSQDPMNTEAFF. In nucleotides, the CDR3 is TGTGCCAGCAGCCAAGACCCCATGAACACTGAAGCTTTCTTT.